This TCR beta chain was documented in a study of neoadjuvant nivolumab and ipilimumab in lung cancer. This CDR3 is 11 amino acids long. Germline loops: CDR1 SGHAT, CDR2 FQDESV (reference sequence). V lost 2 bases to trimming and J lost 9 bases, with 7 bases between them. This table comes from immunoSEQ multiplex PCR, and its TCRdb copy is limited to in-frame clones, with some not included. The sample consists of fewer than 2,500 clones, roughly 80% of them appearing once. The material sequenced was adjacent normal lung tissue, taken after neoadjuvant nivolumab, alone or with ipilimumab, at or shortly before surgery. This TCR was recovered from an adult with non-small cell lung cancer. This chain joins TRBV11-1 and TRBJ1-1; D not resolved. This chain's CDR3 is CASSLSRKAFF. The CDR3 nucleotides read TGTGCCAGCAGCTTAAGCCGAAAAGCTTTCTTT.